This section outlines one TCR beta chain sequence together with its context. Germline lookup yields CDR1 SEHNR and CDR2 FQNEAQ (reference sequence). This CDR3 contains 18 residues. V lost 1 base and J lost 1; bases outside the gene matches: 11. This table comes from immunoSEQ multiplex PCR, and its TCRdb copy is limited to in-frame clones, with some not included. The sample contains 700,000 or so clones, 75% to 90% of which appear only once. This sample was included in a study of shared T cell receptors in the human thymus. This sample was shared with a second study, whose subject was human thymus T cells. That paper adds: It was healthy Finnish infants having corrective surgery for congenital heart defects who were the donors.

The TCR originated in a girl under three years old with a congenital heart defect. The sample comprised thymocytes. The J gene is TRBJ1-1, the V gene TRBV7-9, with 8 bases lining up with TRBD1. The CDR3 DNA reads TGTGCCAGCAGCTTAGGCGGCTTCCCGGGACAGGAGAACACTGAAGCTTTCTTT. Translation: CASSLGGFPGQENTEAFF.